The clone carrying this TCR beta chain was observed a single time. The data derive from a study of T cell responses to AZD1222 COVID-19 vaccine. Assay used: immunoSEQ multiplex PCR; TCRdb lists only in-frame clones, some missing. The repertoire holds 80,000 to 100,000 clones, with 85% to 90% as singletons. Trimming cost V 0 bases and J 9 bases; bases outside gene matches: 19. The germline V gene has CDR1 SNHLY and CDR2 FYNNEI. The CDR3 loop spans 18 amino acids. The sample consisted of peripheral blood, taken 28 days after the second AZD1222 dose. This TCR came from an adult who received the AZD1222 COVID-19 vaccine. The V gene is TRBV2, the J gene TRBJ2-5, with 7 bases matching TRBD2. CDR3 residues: CASSEAGGVAVYRESQYF. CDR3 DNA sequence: TGTGCCAGCAGTGAAGCGGGAGGGGTAGCGGTATATCGGGAATCCCAGTACTTC.